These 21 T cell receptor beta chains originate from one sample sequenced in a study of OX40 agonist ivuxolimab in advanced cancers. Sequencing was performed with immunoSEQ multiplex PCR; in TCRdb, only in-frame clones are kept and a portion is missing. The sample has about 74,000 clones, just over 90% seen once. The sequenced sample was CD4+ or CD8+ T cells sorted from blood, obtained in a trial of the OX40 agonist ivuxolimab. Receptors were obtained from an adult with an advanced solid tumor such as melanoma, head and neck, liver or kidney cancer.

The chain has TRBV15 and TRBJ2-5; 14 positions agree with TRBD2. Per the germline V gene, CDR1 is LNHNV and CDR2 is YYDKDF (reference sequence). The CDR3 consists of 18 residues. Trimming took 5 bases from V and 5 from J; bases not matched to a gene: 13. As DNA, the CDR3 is TGTGCCACCAGCGATGGCGAGACTAGCGGGGGGGCATTGGAGACCCAGTACTTC. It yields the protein CATSDGETSGGALETQYF.

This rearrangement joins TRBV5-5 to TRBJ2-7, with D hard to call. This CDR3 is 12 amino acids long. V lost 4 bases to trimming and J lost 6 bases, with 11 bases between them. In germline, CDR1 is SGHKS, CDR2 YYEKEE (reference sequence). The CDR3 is CASSPLSAEQYF. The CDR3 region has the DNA TGTGCCAGCAGCCCGCTTTCGGCCGAGCAGTACTTC. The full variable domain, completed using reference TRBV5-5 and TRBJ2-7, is DAGVTQSPTHLIKTRGQQVTLRCSPISGHKSVSWYQQVLGQGPQFIFQYYEKEERGRGNFPDRFSARQFPNYSSELNVNALLLGDSALYLCASSPLSAEQYFGPGTRLTVT.

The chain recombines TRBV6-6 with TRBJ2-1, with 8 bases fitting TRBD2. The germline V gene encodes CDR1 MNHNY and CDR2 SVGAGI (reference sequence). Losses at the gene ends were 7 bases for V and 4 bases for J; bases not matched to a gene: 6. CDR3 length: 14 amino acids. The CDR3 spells CASNDGGAYNEQFF. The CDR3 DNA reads TGTGCCAGCAACGACGGGGGGGCTTACAATGAGCAGTTCTTC.

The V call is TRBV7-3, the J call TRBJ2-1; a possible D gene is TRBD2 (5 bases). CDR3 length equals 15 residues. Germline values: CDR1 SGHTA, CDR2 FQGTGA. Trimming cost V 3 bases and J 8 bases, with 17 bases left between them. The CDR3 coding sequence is TGTGCCAGCAGCTTGAGGGCGGACGTTGGCGATGAGCAGTTCTTC. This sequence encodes CASSLRADVGDEQFF.

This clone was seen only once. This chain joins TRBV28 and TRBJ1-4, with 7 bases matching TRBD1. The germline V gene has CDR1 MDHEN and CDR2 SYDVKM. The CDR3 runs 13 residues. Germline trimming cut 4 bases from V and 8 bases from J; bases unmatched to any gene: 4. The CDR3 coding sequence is TGTGCCAGCAGTTCGGGGACAGAGGAAAAACTGTTTTTT. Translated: CASSSGTEEKLFF. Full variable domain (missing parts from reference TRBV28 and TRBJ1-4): DVKVTQSSRYLVKRTGEKVFLECVQDMDHENMFWYRQDPGLGLRLIYFSYDVKMKEKGDIPEGYSVSREKKERFSLILESASTNQTSMYLCASSSGTEEKLFFGSGTQLSVL.

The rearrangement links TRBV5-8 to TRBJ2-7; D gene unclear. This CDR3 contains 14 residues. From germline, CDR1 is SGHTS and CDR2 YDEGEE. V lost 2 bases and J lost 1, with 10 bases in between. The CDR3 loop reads CASSFRIKSYEQYF. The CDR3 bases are TGTGCCAGCAGCTTTAGGATAAAGTCCTACGAGCAGTACTTC.

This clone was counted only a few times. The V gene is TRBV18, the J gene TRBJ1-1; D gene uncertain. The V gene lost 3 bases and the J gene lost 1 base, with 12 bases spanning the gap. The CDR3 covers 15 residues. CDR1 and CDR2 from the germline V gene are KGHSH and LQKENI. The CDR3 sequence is CASSPLGIWNTEAFF. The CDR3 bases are TGTGCCAGCTCACCGCTGGGGATCTGGAACACTGAAGCTTTCTTT.

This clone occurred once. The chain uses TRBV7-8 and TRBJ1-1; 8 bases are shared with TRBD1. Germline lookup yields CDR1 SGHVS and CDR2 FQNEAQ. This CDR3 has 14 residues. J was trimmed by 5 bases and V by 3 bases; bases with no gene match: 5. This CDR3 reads CASSFSGQVTEAFF. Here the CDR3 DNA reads TGTGCCAGCAGCTTCTCGGGACAGGTAACTGAAGCTTTCTTT.

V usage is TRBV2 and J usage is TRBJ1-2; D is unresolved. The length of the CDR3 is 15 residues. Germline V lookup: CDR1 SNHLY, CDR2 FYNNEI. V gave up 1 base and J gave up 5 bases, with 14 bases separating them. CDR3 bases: TGTGCCAGCAGTGAAGGAGTCAGACGTCGATATGGCTACACCTTC. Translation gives CASSEGVRRRYGYTF.

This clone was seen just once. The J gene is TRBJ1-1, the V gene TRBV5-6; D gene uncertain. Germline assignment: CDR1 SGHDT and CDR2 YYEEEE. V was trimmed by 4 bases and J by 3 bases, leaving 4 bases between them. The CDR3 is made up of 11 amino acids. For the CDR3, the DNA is TGTGCCAGCAGCGATTACACTGAAGCTTTCTTT. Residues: CASSDYTEAFF.

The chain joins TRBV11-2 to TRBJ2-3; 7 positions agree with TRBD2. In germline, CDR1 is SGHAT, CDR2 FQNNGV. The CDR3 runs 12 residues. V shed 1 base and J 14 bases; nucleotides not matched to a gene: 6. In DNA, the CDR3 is TGTGCCAGCAGCTTAGGGCTAGCGGAGGGGTATTTT. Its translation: CASSLGLAEGYF.

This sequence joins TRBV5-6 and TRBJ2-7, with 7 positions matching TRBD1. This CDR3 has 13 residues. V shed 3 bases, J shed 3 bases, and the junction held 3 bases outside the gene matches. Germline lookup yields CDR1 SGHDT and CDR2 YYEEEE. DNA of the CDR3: TGTGCCAGCAGCTCGGGACAGCACTACGAGCAGTACTTC. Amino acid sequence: CASSSGQHYEQYF.

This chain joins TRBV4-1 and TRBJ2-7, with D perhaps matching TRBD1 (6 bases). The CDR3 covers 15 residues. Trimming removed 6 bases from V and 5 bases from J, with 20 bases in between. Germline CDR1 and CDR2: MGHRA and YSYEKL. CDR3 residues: CASSQAINRVDEQYF. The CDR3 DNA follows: TGCGCCAGCAGTCAGGCGATAAACAGGGTCGACGAGCAGTACTTC.

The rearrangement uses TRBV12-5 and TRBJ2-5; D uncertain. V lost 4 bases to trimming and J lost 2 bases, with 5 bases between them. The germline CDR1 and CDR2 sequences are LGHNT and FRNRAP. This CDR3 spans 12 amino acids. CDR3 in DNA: TGTGCTAGTGGTTCCCGGCAAGAGACCCAGTACTTC. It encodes CASGSRQETQYF.

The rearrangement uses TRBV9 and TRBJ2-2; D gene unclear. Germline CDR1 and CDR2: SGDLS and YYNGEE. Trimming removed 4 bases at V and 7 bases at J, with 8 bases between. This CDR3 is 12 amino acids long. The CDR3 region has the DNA TGTGCCAGCAGCCTCGGCAGCGGGGAGCTGTTTTTT. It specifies CASSLGSGELFF. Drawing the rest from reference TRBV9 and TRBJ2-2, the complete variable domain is DSGVTQTPKHLITATGQRVTLRCSPRSGDLSVYWYQQSLDQGLQFLIQYYNGEERAKGNILERFSAQQFPDLHSELNLSSLELGDSALYFCASSLGSGELFFGEGSRLTVL.

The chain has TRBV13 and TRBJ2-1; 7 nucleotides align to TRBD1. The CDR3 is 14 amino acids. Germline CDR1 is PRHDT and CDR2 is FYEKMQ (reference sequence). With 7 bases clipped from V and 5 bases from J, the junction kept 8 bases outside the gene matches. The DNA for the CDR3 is TGTGCCAGCAATATACAGGGGCCGGACAATGAGCAGTTCTTC. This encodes CASNIQGPDNEQFF.

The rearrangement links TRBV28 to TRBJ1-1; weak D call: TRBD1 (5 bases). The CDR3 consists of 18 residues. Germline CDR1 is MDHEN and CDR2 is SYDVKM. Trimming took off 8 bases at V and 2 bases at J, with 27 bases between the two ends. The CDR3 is CASSSPLRGERRNTEAFF. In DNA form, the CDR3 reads TGTGCCAGCTCTTCTCCACTAAGGGGTGAACGGAGAAACACTGAAGCTTTCTTT. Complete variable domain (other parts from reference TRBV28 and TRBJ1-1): DVKVTQSSRYLVKRTGEKVFLECVQDMDHENMFWYRQDPGLGLRLIYFSYDVKMKEKGDIPEGYSVSREKKERFSLILESASTNQTSMYLCASSSPLRGERRNTEAFFGQGTRLTVV.

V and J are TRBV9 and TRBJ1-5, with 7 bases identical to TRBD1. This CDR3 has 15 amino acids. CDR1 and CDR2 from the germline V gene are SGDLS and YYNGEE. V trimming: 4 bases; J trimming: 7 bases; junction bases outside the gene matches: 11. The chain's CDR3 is CASSPGGAGEQPQHF. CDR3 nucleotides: TGTGCCAGCAGCCCAGGGGGGGCAGGGGAACAGCCCCAGCATTTT. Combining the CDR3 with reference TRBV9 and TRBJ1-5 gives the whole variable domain DSGVTQTPKHLITATGQRVTLRCSPRSGDLSVYWYQQSLDQGLQFLIQYYNGEERAKGNILERFSAQQFPDLHSELNLSSLELGDSALYFCASSPGGAGEQPQHFGDGTRLSIL.

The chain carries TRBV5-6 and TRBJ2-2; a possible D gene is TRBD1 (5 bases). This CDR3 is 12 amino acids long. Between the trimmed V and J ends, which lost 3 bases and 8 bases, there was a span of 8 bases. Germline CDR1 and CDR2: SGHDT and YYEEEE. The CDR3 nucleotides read TGTGCCAGCAGCTCAGGGTCAGGGGAGCTGTTTTTT. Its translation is CASSSGSGELFF.

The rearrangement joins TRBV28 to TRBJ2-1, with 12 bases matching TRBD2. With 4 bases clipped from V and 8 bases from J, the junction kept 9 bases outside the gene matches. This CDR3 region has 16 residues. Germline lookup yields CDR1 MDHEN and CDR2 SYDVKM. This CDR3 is CASSSPMTSGSHEQFF. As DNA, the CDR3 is TGTGCCAGCAGTTCGCCTATGACTAGCGGGAGCCATGAGCAGTTCTTC.

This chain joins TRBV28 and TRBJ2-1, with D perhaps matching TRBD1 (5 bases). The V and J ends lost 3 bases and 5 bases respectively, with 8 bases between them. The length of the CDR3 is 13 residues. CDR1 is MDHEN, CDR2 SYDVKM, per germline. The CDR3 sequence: CASSFRVDNEQFF. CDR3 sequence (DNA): TGTGCCAGCAGTTTCAGGGTAGACAATGAGCAGTTCTTC.